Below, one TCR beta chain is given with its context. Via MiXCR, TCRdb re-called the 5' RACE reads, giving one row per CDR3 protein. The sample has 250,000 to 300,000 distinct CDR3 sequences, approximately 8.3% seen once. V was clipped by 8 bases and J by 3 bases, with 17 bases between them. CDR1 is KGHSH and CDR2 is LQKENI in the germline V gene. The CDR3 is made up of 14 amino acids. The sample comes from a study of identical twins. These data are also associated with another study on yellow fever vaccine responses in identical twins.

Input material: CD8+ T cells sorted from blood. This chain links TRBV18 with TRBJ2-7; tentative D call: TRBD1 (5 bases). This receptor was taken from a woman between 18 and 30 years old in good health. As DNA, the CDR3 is TGTGCCAGCCAAAATGACCAGGGTGGCTACGAGCAGTACTTC. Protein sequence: CASQNDQGGYEQYF.